Listed below are T cell receptor beta chains from one sample, sequenced in a study of blood T cell repertoires in COVID-19. Generated by immunoSEQ multiplex PCR, the TCRdb table keeps only in-frame clones and is missing some. The sample holds around 300,000 clones, approximately 88% seen once. Sequencing was performed on peripheral blood. These receptors came from a woman aged 25-40 years with COVID-19, enrolled during active disease. Both conserved end residues are part of each CDR3. The D gene is left open where the match is weak. Only some rows state a clone size, as once, few, many or a class for expanded clones.

D gene,J gene,clone size,V gene,CDR3 DNA,CDR3 protein
.,TRBJ2-5,.,TRBV2,TGTGCCAGCCGGAGGTACCAAGAGACCCAGTACTTC,CASRRYQETQYF
.,TRBJ1-1,once,TRBV6-2/TRBV6-3,TGTGCCAGCAGTTATAACTTATTGCTGAGCACTGAAGCTTTCTTT,CASSYNLLLSTEAFF
.,TRBJ2-5,.,TRBV3-1/TRBV3-2,TGTGCCAGCAGCCAAGGGGCCCGGGGGACCCAGTACTTC,CASSQGARGTQYF
.,TRBJ2-2,.,TRBV30,TGTGCCCTCGGACTACAAGCCGGGGAGCTGTTTTTT,CALGLQAGELFF
.,TRBJ2-1,.,TRBV6-5,TGTGCCAGCAGTTACTCCATGAGGAATGAGCAGTTCTTC,CASSYSMRNEQFF
.,TRBJ1-4,.,TRBV30,TGTGCCTGGAGTGCCGAGGCCTTTCTTGGCAATTTGAAACTGTTTTTT,CAWSAEAFLGNLKLFF
.,TRBJ1-2,.,TRBV12-3/TRBV12-4,TGTGCCAGCAGTTTAGGGGAGAACTATGGCTACACCTTC,CASSLGENYGYTF
TRBD2,TRBJ2-7,.,TRBV4-3,TGCGCCAGCAGCCCCAGTCTTTCCGGGACTAGCTCCTACGAGCAGTACTTC,CASSPSLSGTSSYEQYF
TRBD2,TRBJ2-3,.,TRBV7-9,TGTGCCAGCAGCCTGCGGCGAGGGGAGGGAGATACGCAGTATTTT,CASSLRRGEGDTQYF
.,TRBJ1-1,.,TRBV3-1/TRBV3-2,TGTGCCAGCAGCTCGGCGGCGGGGAACACTGAAGCTTTCTTT,CASSSAAGNTEAFF